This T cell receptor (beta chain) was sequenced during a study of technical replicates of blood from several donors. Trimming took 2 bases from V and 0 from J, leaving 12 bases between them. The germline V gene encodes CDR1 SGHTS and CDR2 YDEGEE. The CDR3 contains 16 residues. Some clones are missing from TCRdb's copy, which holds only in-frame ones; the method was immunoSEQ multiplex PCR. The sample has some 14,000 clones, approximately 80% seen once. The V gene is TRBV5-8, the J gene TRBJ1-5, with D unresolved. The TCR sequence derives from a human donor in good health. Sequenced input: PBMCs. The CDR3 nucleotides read TGTGCCAGCAGCTTAGGCACAGTTTATAGCAATCAGCCCCAGCATTTT. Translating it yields CASSLGTVYSNQPQHF.